Following are 5 T cell receptor beta chains from one sample sequenced in a study of T cells in Graves' hyperthyroidism and ophthalmopathy. There were TCR beta CDR3 regions amplified from RNA transcripts. With the HTBI primer set, the TCR CDR3 went through a first round of RT-PCR. In TCRdb, the multiplex PCR reads were re-called with MiXCR into one record per CDR3 protein. The sample carries about 340,000 distinct CDR3 sequences, 18% recorded once. The material sequenced was blood. The receptors shown here come from a woman between 50 and 59 years old with Graves' hyperthyroidism.

Ten or more counts support this clonotype. V is TRBV5-6 and J is TRBJ1-1, with D possibly matching TRBD1 (6 bases). This CDR3 spans 15 amino acids. Between the trimmed V and J ends, which lost 1 base and 3 bases, there was a span of 13 bases. Germline V gives CDR1 SGHDT, CDR2 YYEEEE. In DNA form, the CDR3 reads TGTGCCAGCAGCTTGATGCCAGGGGTCGACACTGAAGCTTTCTTT. Translation: CASSLMPGVDTEAFF.

This clonotype came up many times. This chain links TRBV7-2 with TRBJ2-7, with 10 nucleotides matching TRBD2. In germline, CDR1 is SGHTA, CDR2 FQGNSA. The length of the CDR3 is 15 residues. After removal of 3 bases from V and 2 bases from J, the junction contained 4 bases not matched to a gene. In DNA form, the CDR3 reads TGTGCCAGCAGCTTTACTAGCGGGGCTACCTACGAGCAGTACTTC. This encodes CASSFTSGATYEQYF.

A few counts support this clonotype. This chain joins TRBV20-1 and TRBJ2-1; 7 nucleotides agree with TRBD2. Per germline, CDR1 DFQATT and CDR2 SNEGSKA (reference sequence). The junction had 4 bases not matched to a gene; V was cut back by 5 bases and J by 0 bases. The CDR3 consists of 14 residues. The CDR3 DNA is TGCAGTGCTCGGACTAGGAGCTCCTACAATGAGCAGTTCTTC. Translation: CSARTRSSYNEQFF.

V and J are TRBV10-3 and TRBJ2-1; D perhaps matches TRBD2 (5 bases). The CDR3 has 11 amino acids. Germline V gene data show CDR1 as ENHRY and CDR2 as SYGVKD. Trimming stripped 4 bases from V and 12 bases from J, with 10 bases between. The CDR3 protein is CAISGGVGQFF. The CDR3 bases are TGTGCCATCAGTGGGGGAGTGGGGCAGTTCTTC.

This clonotype was detected ten times or more. V and J are TRBV12-3 or TRBV12-4 and TRBJ2-3, with D perhaps matching TRBD2 (5 bases). Trimming shortened V by 8 bases and J by 5 bases, and 20 bases separated the two germline ends. This CDR3 comprises 15 residues. The CDR3 DNA sequence: TGTGCCAGCGCCAAAACGGGATCCCGGGTAGATACGCAGTATTTT. Protein: CASAKTGSRVDTQYF.